These 11 T cell receptor beta chains came from one sample sequenced in a study of blood T cell repertoires in COVID-19. Method: immunoSEQ multiplex PCR; TCRdb's copy keeps in-frame clones and lacks some. This sample has 150,000 to 180,000 clones, with approximately 85% found just once. The sequencing input was peripheral blood. The receptors derive from a man aged 55 to 70 with COVID-19, enrolled during active disease.

This clone is a singleton in its sample. This rearrangement joins TRBV10-3 to TRBJ2-4; TRBD2 is a possible D gene (6 bases). The CDR3 loop spans 15 amino acids. Looked up from germline, CDR1 is ENHRY and CDR2 is SYGVKD. The V and J ends lost 4 bases and 0 bases respectively, with 10 bases between them. For the CDR3, the DNA is TGTGCCATCAGTGGAGCGGGTTCAGCCAAAAACATTCAGTACTTC. Translating it yields CAISGAGSAKNIQYF.

The chain uses TRBV6-5 and TRBJ2-5; a possible D gene is TRBD2 (6 bases). CDR1 and CDR2 from the germline V gene are MNHEY and SVGAGI. Trimming took 4 bases from V and 5 from J, leaving 14 bases between them. This CDR3 spans 14 amino acids. The CDR3 DNA is TGTGCCAGCAGTTTCGGGGGAACACGGGAGACCCAGTACTTC. Translation: CASSFGGTRETQYF.

The chain uses TRBV7-9 and TRBJ2-3, with D possibly matching TRBD1 (6 bases). This CDR3 has 16 residues. V was cut by 1 base and J by 0 bases, with 11 bases left in between. Germline CDR1 and CDR2: SEHNR and FQNEAQ (reference sequence). DNA for the CDR3: TGTGCCAGCAGCTTAGGGACAGTTTCTAGCACAGATACGCAGTATTTT. This encodes CASSLGTVSSTDTQYF.

This rearrangement joins TRBV12-5 to TRBJ2-3; D call uncertain. Germline V gene sequence: CDR1 LGHNT, CDR2 FRNRAP. Trimming stripped 5 bases from V and 0 bases from J, with 9 bases between. This CDR3 has 14 residues. The CDR3 loop reads CASGPSTSTDTQYF. In DNA form, the CDR3 reads TGTGCTAGTGGTCCCTCTACTAGCACAGATACGCAGTATTTT.

The rearrangement joins TRBV24-1 to TRBJ2-1, with 10 bases fitting TRBD2. The CDR3 length is 14 residues. Germline-derived CDR1 and CDR2 are KGHDR and SFDVKD. V lost 5 bases and J lost 8; bases outside the gene matches: 5. CDR3 sequence: CATSVSGGADEQFF. The CDR3 DNA reads TGTGCCACCAGTGTAAGCGGGGGGGCTGATGAGCAGTTCTTC.

The chain combines TRBV7-2 with TRBJ2-5; 9 bases align to TRBD2. The CDR3 has 15 residues. After removal of 3 bases from V and 4 bases from J, the junction contained 6 bases not matched to a gene. Germline assignment: CDR1 SGHTA and CDR2 FQGNSA. In nucleotides, the CDR3 is TGTGCCAGCAGCTTTTTAGCGGGGGTGCGAGAGACCCAGTACTTC. Translated, it gives CASSFLAGVRETQYF.

The V call is TRBV14, the J call TRBJ2-7; tentative D call: TRBD2 (5 bases). Trimming took 0 bases from V and 0 from J, leaving 15 bases between them. The CDR3 has 17 amino acids. Germline V gene lookup returns CDR1 SGHDN and CDR2 FVKESK. The CDR3 spells CASSQDWGSVSSYEQYF. The DNA of the CDR3 is TGTGCCAGCAGCCAAGATTGGGGTAGCGTAAGCTCCTACGAGCAGTACTTC.

The J gene is TRBJ1-2, the V gene TRBV7-2; the D gene is possibly TRBD1 (5 bases). The V and J ends lost 2 bases and 8 bases respectively, with 9 bases between them. Germline-derived CDR1 and CDR2 are SGHTA and FQGNSA. The CDR3 contains 12 residues. The CDR3 protein is CASSLSGLGYTF. As DNA, the CDR3 is TGTGCCAGCAGCTTATCAGGGTTAGGCTACACCTTC.

V is TRBV18 and J is TRBJ2-7; 7 bases agree with TRBD1. CDR3 size: 14 residues. J lost 5 bases, V lost 4 bases, and 8 bases had no gene match. CDR1 is KGHSH, CDR2 LQKENI, per germline. CDR3 in amino acids: CASSLRQGSDEQYF. In DNA form, the CDR3 reads TGTGCCAGCTCACTGAGACAGGGATCGGACGAGCAGTACTTC.

The V gene is TRBV15, the J gene TRBJ1-4, with no clear D. Germline V gene lookup returns CDR1 LNHNV and CDR2 YYDKDF (reference sequence). The CDR3 sequence is 15 residues long. Trimming removed 3 bases at V and 3 bases at J, with 11 bases between. CDR3 protein: CATSRALGANEKLFF. As DNA, the CDR3 is TGTGCCACCAGCAGGGCATTAGGAGCTAATGAAAAACTGTTTTTT.

The chain recombines TRBV6-2 or TRBV6-3 with TRBJ2-1; 10 bases are shared with TRBD2. The CDR3 loop spans 16 amino acids. Unmatched junction bases numbered 13, after V lost 5 bases and J lost 9 bases. Germline V lookup: CDR1 MNHEY, CDR2 SVGEGT. The CDR3: CASSAIPSGRFVEQFF. As DNA, the CDR3 is TGTGCCAGCAGTGCGATACCTAGCGGGAGATTTGTTGAGCAGTTCTTC.